These 24 T cell receptor beta chains were all obtained from the same sample, sequenced in a study of CD8 T cells in ankylosing spondylitis. TCRdb reanalysed the 5' RACE reads using MiXCR and keeps one entry per CDR3 protein. The sample includes approximately 300,000 distinct CDR3 sequences, less than 25% of them seen just once. The material sequenced was blood, either unsorted or a sorted T cell fraction (not recorded which). Source of these receptors: a female donor with ankylosing spondylitis or in good health (not recorded which).

This chain links TRBV29-1 with TRBJ2-2, with a tentative D call TRBD1 (6 bases). The CDR3 runs to 14 residues. Per the germline V gene, CDR1 is SQVTM and CDR2 is ANQGSEA. Trimming removed 5 bases at V and 7 bases at J, with 17 bases between. CDR3 loop: CSVSRDTNYGELFF. The DNA for the CDR3 is TGCAGCGTTTCAAGGGACACCAACTACGGGGAGCTGTTTTTT.

The chain uses TRBV28 and TRBJ2-7, with D tentatively TRBD1 (6 bases). CDR3 size: 14 residues. V dropped 9 bases and J dropped 3 bases, with 18 bases sitting between them. The germline V gene encodes CDR1 MDHEN and CDR2 SYDVKM. DNA of the CDR3: TGTGCCAGTGCGCCGGCAGGGGATAACTACGAGCAGTACTTC. Translation: CASAPAGDNYEQYF. Variable domain in full (rest from reference TRBV28 and TRBJ2-7): DVKVTQSSRYLVKRTGEKVFLECVQDMDHENMFWYRQDPGLGLRLIYFSYDVKMKEKGDIPEGYSVSREKKERFSLILESASTNQTSMYLCASAPAGDNYEQYFGPGTRLTVT.

Here the CDR3 reads CASSVGLAARNEQYF. The CDR3 DNA reads as TGTGCCAGCAGCGTAGGACTAGCCGCTCGGAACGAGCAGTACTTC. The chain joins TRBV9 to TRBJ2-7, with 7 bases lining up with TRBD2. The ends lost 0 bases at V and 5 bases at J; junction bases unmatched: 8. CDR1 is SGDLS, CDR2 YYNGEE, per germline. This CDR3 is 15 amino acids long.

This clonotype was counted only a few times. This rearrangement joins TRBV6-6 to TRBJ2-3; D may be TRBD2 (6 bases). Germline CDR1 MNHNY, CDR2 SVGAGI (reference sequence). The ends were cut back, 6 bases at V and 10 bases at J, with 17 bases in the middle. This CDR3 is 13 amino acids long. The CDR3, as DNA: TGTGCCAGCAGCCCTGGTGGTTCGGGGGCGCAGTATTTT. Its translation is CASSPGGSGAQYF.

This clonotype was detected many times. Sequence at one end of the junction differs from germline and may be a read error. The chain employs TRBV5-1 and TRBJ2-7; D unclear. CDR3 length: 17 amino acids. The germline CDR1 and CDR2 sequences are SGHRS and YFSETQ. DNA of the CDR3: TGCGCCAGCAGCCGTGTGGGCGTAAAGGTAAATTCCTTCGAGCAGTACTTC. It translates to CASSRVGVKVNSFEQYF.

This clonotype showed up just a few times. CDR3 protein: CASSVTWDLNYEQYF. CDR3 in DNA: TGCGCCAGCAGCGTGACCTGGGACTTAAACTACGAGCAGTACTTC. The genes are TRBV5-1 and TRBJ2-7; D perhaps matches TRBD2 (6 bases). The CDR3 sequence is 15 residues long. The V end was cut by 4 bases, the J end by 3 bases, with 17 bases between. The germline V gene has CDR1 SGHRS and CDR2 YFSETQ.

Of note for this clonotype: A read error may explain this, as a much larger clone is one base away. J is TRBJ2-1 and V is TRBV12-3 or TRBV12-4; 9 positions match TRBD2. V shed 6 bases and J 11 bases; nucleotides not matched to a gene: 14. There are 15 residues in the CDR3. The CDR3 spells CASSHSGRPRFKQFF. In nucleotides, the CDR3 is TGTGCCAGCAGCCATAGCGGGAGACCGAGGTTTAAGCAGTTCTTC.

This sequence joins TRBV29-1 and TRBJ1-3; D gene ambiguous. This CDR3 spans 11 amino acids. V was cut by 4 bases and J by 8 bases, with 9 bases left in between. Looked up from germline, CDR1 is SQVTM and CDR2 is ANQGSEA. The DNA of the CDR3 is TGCAGCGTTGGGTTGCCTGACACCATATATTTT. Its protein is CSVGLPDTIYF.

This clonotype occurred a few times. This sequence joins TRBV29-1 and TRBJ2-1, with TRBD2 identical over 10 bases. This CDR3 spans 14 amino acids. J was trimmed by 4 bases and V by 5 bases; bases with no gene match: 5. Germline loops: CDR1 SQVTM, CDR2 ANQGSEA. The CDR3 sequence: CSVSRLAGYNEQFF. The DNA for the CDR3 is TGCAGCGTTTCGCGACTAGCGGGTTACAATGAGCAGTTCTTC.

This clonotype occurred a few times. One end of the junction does not line up with germline, which may come from a read error. The V gene is TRBV10-3, the J gene TRBJ1-3; D gene unclear. Germline V lookup: CDR1 ENHRY, CDR2 SYGVKD. The CDR3 is 11 residues long. The CDR3 DNA reads as TGTGCCATCACGGCGGGAAACACCACATATTTT. It specifies CAITAGNTTYF.

This chain uses TRBV20-1 with TRBJ2-7, with 10 bases lining up with TRBD2. The CDR3 is made up of 12 amino acids. With 8 bases clipped from V and 5 bases from J, the junction kept 6 bases outside the gene matches. Per the germline V gene, CDR1 is DFQATT and CDR2 is SNEGSKA (reference sequence). The CDR3 spells CSLAGERNEQYF. The CDR3, as DNA: TGCAGTCTAGCGGGAGAAAGGAACGAGCAGTACTTC.

This chain connects TRBV24-1 to TRBJ2-1; 10 nucleotides line up with TRBD2. V dropped 4 bases and J dropped 6; count of bases not matched to a gene: 8. This CDR3 is built from 16 residues. Germline V lookup: CDR1 KGHDR, CDR2 SFDVKD. The CDR3 region is CATSDRSGRALNEQFF. The CDR3 DNA reads TGTGCCACCAGTGACCGAAGCGGGAGGGCCCTCAATGAGCAGTTCTTC.

This clonotype has only a few counts. This chain uses TRBV10-3 with TRBJ2-7, with 8 bases that match TRBD2. Trimming at V came to 7 bases and at J to 0 bases, leaving 2 bases not matched to a gene. Germline V gene sequence: CDR1 ENHRY, CDR2 SYGVKD. The CDR3 has 13 amino acids. The CDR3 DNA reads as TGTGCCATCACGGGAGGGGACTCCTACGAGCAGTACTTC. Amino acid sequence: CAITGGDSYEQYF.

The J gene is TRBJ2-2, the V gene TRBV4-2, with TRBD2 matching 10 bases. Germline lookup yields CDR1 LGHNA and CDR2 YNFKEQ. The V and J ends lost 4 bases and 10 bases, in that order; junction bases with no gene match: 9. The length of the CDR3 is 15 residues. CDR3 coding DNA: TGTGCCAGCAGCCCACTGACTAGCGGGCGGACGGAGCTGTTTTTT. Translating gives CASSPLTSGRTELFF.

There are many counts of this clonotype. The chain employs TRBV20-1 and TRBJ2-5, with TRBD2 as a possible D gene (6 bases). The CDR3 extends over 15 amino acids. Germline lookup yields CDR1 DFQATT and CDR2 SNEGSKA (reference sequence). V lost 6 bases and J lost 5, with 22 bases in between. DNA of the CDR3: TGCAGTGCCGTACGGTTCTCGGGACTCGGGGAGACCCAGTACTTC. Residues: CSAVRFSGLGETQYF.

This clonotype was seen more than once but under ten times. The genes are TRBV5-1 and TRBJ1-4; D is unclear. Deletions cut 0 bases from V and 5 bases from J, with 5 bases between. Germline V lookup: CDR1 SGHRS, CDR2 YFSETQ. The CDR3 spans 13 residues. The CDR3 nucleotides read TGCGCCAGCAGCTTGGCTGGGAATGAAAAACTGTTTTTT. It encodes CASSLAGNEKLFF. Full variable domain (remainder filled in from reference TRBV5-1 and TRBJ1-4): KAGVTQTPRYLIKTRGQQVTLSCSPISGHRSVSWYQQTPGQGLQFLFEYFSETQRNKGNFPGRFSGRQFSNSRSEMNVSTLELGDSALYLCASSLAGNEKLFFGSGTQLSVL.

The V and J genes are TRBV11-2 and TRBJ2-5; D could derive from TRBD1 or TRBD2 (5 bases each). CDR1 and CDR2 (germline): SGHAT, FQNNGV. The CDR3 runs to 14 residues. Trimming removed 3 bases at V and 4 bases at J, with 12 bases between. The CDR3 loop is CASSFMDGGETQYF. For the CDR3, the DNA is TGTGCCAGCAGCTTTATGGATGGGGGAGAGACCCAGTACTTC.

The chain uses TRBV7-2 and TRBJ2-4; D is perhaps TRBD1 (6 bases). The CDR3 is 15 amino acids. Germline V gene sequence: CDR1 SGHTA, CDR2 FQGNSA. V was clipped by 4 bases and J by 0 bases, with 10 bases between them. This CDR3 is CASSSHRVAKNIQYF. DNA of the CDR3: TGTGCCAGCAGCTCACACAGGGTAGCCAAAAACATTCAGTACTTC.

This clonotype is medium-sized by share. The chain links TRBV29-1 to TRBJ2-2; D is undetermined. The V and J ends lost 4 bases and 2 bases respectively, with 5 bases between them. CDR1 is SQVTM and CDR2 is ANQGSEA in the germline V gene. This CDR3 comprises 12 residues. The CDR3 is CSVGYNTGELFF. In DNA form, the CDR3 reads TGCAGCGTTGGTTACAACACCGGGGAGCTGTTTTTT.

This clonotype was picked up a small number of times. The gene calls are TRBV20-1 and TRBJ2-3, with D possibly TRBD2 on 6 matching bases. Trimming cost V 5 bases and J 4 bases, with 10 bases left between them. Germline V gene lookup returns CDR1 DFQATT and CDR2 SNEGSKA (reference sequence). The CDR3 runs to 12 residues. CDR3 sequence reads: CSASSAADTQYF. In DNA form, the CDR3 reads TGCAGTGCTTCTAGCGCCGCAGATACGCAGTATTTT.

A few counts support this clonotype. The V and J genes are TRBV24-1 and TRBJ2-3; D assignment may be TRBD1 or TRBD2 (5 bases each). CDR1 KGHDR and CDR2 SFDVKD come from the germline V gene. V was trimmed by 2 bases and J by 5 bases, leaving 13 bases between them. The CDR3 is 15 amino acids. The CDR3: CATSDSGTDIDTQYF. CDR3 DNA sequence: TGTGCCACCAGTGATTCCGGGACGGACATAGATACGCAGTATTTT.

The chain uses TRBV5-6 and TRBJ2-1; 9 bases are shared with TRBD2. The V gene end was trimmed by 4 bases and the J gene end by 2 bases; junction bases not matched to a gene: 7. The germline V gene has CDR1 SGHDT and CDR2 YYEEEE. CDR3 length: 16 amino acids. The CDR3, as DNA: TGTGCCAGCAGCCCCGGGCTAGCGGGGACCTACAATGAGCAGTTCTTC. This gives the protein CASSPGLAGTYNEQFF.

This clonotype was picked up a small number of times. At one end, the junction sequence differs from germline, possibly due to a read error. The chain carries TRBV19 and TRBJ1-3, with no clear D. The CDR3 covers 14 residues. Germline CDR1 is LNHDA and CDR2 is SQIVND (reference sequence). The CDR3 is CASSLEKSENTIYF. CDR3 in DNA: TGTGCCAGTAGCCTGGAGAAATCTGAAAACACCATATATTTT. The variable domain in full, completed from reference TRBV19 and TRBJ1-3, reads DGGITQSPKYLFRKEGQNVTLSCEQNLNHDAMYWYRQDPGQGLRLIYYSQIVNDFQKGDIAEGYSVSREKKESFPLTVTSAQKNPTAFYLCASSLEKSENTIYFGEGSWLTVV.

This clonotype was recorded many times. The chain joins TRBV11-2 to TRBJ2-1; 12 nucleotides match TRBD2. This CDR3 is 15 amino acids long. Germline assignment: CDR1 SGHAT and CDR2 FQNNGV. The V segment lost 5 bases and the J segment 11 bases; nucleotides outside the gene matches: 10. The CDR3 here is CASSTRLAGENQQFF. In DNA, the CDR3 is TGTGCCAGCAGCACCCGACTAGCGGGAGAGAACCAGCAGTTCTTC.